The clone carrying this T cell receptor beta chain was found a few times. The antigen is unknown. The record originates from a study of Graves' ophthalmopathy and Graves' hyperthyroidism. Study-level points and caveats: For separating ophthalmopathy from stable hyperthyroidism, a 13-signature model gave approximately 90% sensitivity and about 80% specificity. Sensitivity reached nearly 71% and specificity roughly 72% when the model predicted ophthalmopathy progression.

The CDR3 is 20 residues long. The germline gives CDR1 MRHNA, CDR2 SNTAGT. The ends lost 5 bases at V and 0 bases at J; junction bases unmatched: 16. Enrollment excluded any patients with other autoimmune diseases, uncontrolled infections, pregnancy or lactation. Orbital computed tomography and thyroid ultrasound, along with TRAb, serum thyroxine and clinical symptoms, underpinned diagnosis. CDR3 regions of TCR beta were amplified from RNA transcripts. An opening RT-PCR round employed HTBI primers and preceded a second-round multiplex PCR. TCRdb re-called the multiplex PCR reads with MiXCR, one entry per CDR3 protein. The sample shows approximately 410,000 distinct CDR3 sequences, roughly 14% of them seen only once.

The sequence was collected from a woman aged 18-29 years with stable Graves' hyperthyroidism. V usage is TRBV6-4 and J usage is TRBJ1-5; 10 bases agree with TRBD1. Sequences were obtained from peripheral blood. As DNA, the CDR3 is TGTGCCAGCAGTAAGGGGACAGGGGACGGGGTCGGGTATAGCAATCAGCCCCAGCATTTT. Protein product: CASSKGTGDGVGYSNQPQHF.